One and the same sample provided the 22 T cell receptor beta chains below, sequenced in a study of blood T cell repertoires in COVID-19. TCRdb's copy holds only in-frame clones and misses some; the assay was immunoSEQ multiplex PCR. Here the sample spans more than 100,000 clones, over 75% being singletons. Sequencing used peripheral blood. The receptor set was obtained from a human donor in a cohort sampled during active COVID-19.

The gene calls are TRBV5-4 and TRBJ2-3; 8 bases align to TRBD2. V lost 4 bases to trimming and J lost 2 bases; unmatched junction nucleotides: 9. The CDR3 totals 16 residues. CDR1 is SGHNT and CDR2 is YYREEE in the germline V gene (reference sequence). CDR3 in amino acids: CASSRGRRGDTDTQYF. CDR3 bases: TGTGCCAGCAGCCGGGGGCGGCGGGGGGACACAGATACGCAGTATTTT.

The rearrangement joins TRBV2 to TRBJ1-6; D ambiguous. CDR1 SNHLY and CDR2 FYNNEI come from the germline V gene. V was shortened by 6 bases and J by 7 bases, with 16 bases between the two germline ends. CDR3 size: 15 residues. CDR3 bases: TGTGCCAGCAGGGATGGGCGGGGTGGCAATTCACCCCTCCACTTT. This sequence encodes CASRDGRGGNSPLHF.

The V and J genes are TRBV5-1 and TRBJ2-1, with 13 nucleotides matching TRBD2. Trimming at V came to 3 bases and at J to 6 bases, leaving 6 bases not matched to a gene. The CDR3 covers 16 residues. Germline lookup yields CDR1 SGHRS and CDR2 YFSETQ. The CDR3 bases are TGCGCCAGCAGCTCTACTAGCGGGGGGGCGTTCAATGAGCAGTTCTTC. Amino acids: CASSSTSGGAFNEQFF.

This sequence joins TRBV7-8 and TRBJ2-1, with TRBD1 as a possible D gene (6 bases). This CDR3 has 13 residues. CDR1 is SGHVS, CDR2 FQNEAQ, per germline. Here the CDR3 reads CAIKGVGHNEQFF. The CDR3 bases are TGTGCTATAAAGGGGGTGGGCCATAATGAGCAGTTCTTC.

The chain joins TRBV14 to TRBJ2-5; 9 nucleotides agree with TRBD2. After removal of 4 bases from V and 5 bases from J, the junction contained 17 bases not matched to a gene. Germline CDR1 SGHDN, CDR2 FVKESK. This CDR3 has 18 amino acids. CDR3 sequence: CASSLTYGLAGSSETQYF. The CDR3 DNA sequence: TGTGCCAGCAGCCTCACTTACGGTCTAGCGGGATCGAGTGAGACCCAGTACTTC. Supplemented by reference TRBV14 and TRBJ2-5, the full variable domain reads EAGVTQFPSHSVIEKGQTVTLRCDPISGHDNLYWYRRVMGKEIKFLLHFVKESKQDESGMPNNRFLAERTGGTYSTLKVQPAELEDSGVYFCASSLTYGLAGSSETQYFGPGTRLLVL.

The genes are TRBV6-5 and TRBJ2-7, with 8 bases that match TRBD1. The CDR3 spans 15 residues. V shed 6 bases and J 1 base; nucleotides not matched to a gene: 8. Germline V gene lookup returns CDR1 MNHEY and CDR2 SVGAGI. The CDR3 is CASSSDRGESYEQYF. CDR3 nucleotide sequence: TGTGCCAGCAGCTCAGACAGGGGAGAATCCTACGAGCAGTACTTC.

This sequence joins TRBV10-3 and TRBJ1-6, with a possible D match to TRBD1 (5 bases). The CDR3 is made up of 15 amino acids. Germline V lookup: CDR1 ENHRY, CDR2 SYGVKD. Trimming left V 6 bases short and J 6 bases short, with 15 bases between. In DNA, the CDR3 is TGTGCCATCAGCGGGGGGGTCACCCTTAATTCACCCCTCCACTTT. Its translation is CAISGGVTLNSPLHF.

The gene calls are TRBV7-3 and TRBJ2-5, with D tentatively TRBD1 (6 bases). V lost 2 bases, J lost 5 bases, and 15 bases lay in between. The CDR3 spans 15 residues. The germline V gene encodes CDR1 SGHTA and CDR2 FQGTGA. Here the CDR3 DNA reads TGTGCCAGCAGCTTAGGGGGCCGGGACACCGAGACCCAGTACTTC. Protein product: CASSLGGRDTETQYF. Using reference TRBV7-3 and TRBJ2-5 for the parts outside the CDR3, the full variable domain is GAGVSQTPSNKVTEKGKYVELRCDPISGHTALYWYRQSLGQGPEFLIYFQGTGAADDSGLPNDRFFAVRPEGSVSTLKIQRTERGDSAVYLCASSLGGRDTETQYFGPGTRLLVL.

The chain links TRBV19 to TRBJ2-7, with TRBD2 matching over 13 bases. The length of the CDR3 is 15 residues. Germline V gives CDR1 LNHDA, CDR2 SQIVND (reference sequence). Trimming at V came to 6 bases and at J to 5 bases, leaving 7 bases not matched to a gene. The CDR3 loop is CASSPGLAGMDEQYF. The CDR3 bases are TGTGCCAGTAGCCCGGGACTAGCGGGAATGGACGAGCAGTACTTC.

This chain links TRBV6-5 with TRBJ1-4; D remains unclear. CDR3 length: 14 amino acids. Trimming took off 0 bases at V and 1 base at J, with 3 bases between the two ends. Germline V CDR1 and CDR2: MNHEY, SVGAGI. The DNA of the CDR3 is TGTGCCAGCAGTTACTCACAAACTAATGAAAAACTGTTTTTT. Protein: CASSYSQTNEKLFF.

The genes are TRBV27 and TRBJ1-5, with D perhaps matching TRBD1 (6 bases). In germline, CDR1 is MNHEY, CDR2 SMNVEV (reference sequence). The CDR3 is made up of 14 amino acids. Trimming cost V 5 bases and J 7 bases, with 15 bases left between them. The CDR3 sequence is CASSLYRVGQPQHF. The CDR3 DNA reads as TGTGCCAGCAGTCTCTACAGGGTGGGACAGCCCCAGCATTTT.

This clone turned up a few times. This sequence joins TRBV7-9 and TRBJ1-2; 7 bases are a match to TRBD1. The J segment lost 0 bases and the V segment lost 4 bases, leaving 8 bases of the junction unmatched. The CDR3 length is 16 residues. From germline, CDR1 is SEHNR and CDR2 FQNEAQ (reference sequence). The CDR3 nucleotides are TGTGCCAGCAGCTCAACCGGACAGGTTGCTAACTATGGCTACACCTTC. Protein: CASSSTGQVANYGYTF.

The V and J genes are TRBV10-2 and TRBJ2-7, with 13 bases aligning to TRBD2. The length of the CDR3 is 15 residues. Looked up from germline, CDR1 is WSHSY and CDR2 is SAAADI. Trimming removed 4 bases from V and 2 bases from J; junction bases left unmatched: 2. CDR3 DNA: TGCGCCAGCAGTGGGACTAGCGGGGGAACCTACGAGCAGTACTTC. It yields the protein CASSGTSGGTYEQYF.

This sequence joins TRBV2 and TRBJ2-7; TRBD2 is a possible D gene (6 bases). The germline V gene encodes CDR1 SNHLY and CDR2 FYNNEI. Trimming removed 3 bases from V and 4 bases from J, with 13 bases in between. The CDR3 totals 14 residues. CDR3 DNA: TGTGCCAGCAGTGAGGGGGGAGGTGGGTACGAGCAGTACTTC. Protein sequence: CASSEGGGGYEQYF.

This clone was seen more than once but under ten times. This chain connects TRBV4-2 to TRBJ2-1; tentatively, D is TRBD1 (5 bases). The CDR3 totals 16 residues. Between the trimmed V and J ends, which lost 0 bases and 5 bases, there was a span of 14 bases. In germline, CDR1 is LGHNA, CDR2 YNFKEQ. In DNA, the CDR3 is TGTGCCAGCAGCCAAGAGGATTTTGGGGCCGACAATGAGCAGTTCTTC. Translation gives CASSQEDFGADNEQFF.

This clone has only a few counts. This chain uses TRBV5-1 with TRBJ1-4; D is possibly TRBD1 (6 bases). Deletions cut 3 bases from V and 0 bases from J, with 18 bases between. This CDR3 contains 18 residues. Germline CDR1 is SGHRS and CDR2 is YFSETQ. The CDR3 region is CASSYGTTPSPTNEKLFF. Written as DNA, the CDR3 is TGCGCCAGCAGCTACGGGACAACTCCCTCTCCAACTAATGAAAAACTGTTTTTT.

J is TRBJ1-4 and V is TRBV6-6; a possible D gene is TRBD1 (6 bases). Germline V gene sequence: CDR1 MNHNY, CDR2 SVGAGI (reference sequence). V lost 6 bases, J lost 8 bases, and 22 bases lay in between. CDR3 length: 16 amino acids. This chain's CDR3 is CASRRGEGGSTEKLFF. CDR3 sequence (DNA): TGTGCCAGCAGAAGGGGGGAGGGAGGGAGCACAGAAAAACTGTTTTTT.

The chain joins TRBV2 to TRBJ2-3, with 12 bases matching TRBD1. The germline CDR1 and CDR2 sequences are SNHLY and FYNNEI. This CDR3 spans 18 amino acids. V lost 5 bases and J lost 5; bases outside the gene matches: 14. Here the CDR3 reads CASSKTSPGQGARDTQYF. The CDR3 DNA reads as TGTGCCAGCAGTAAGACTTCACCGGGACAGGGGGCCAGAGATACGCAGTATTTT.

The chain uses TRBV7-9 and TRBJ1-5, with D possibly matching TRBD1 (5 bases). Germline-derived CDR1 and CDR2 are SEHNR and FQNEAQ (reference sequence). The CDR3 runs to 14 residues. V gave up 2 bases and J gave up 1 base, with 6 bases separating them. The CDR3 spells CASSLPGSNQPQHF. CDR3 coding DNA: TGTGCCAGCAGCTTACCAGGGAGCAATCAGCCCCAGCATTTT.

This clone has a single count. The CDR3, as DNA: TGTGCCAGCAGTTTCCAGGGGACGAACACTGAAGCTTTCTTT. Its translation is CASSFQGTNTEAFF. The chain is built from TRBV28 and TRBJ1-1; a weak D match, TRBD1 (6 bases). Trimming pared 3 bases from V and 1 base from J, leaving 9 bases between. CDR1 is MDHEN, CDR2 SYDVKM, per germline. This CDR3 has 14 residues.

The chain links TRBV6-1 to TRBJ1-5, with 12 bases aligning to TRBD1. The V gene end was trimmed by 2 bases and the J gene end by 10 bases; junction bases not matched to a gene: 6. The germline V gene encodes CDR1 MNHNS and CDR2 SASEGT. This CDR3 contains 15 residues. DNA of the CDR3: TGTGCCAGCAGTGAACTTTGGGACAGGGGGCGACCCCAGCATTTT. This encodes CASSELWDRGRPQHF.

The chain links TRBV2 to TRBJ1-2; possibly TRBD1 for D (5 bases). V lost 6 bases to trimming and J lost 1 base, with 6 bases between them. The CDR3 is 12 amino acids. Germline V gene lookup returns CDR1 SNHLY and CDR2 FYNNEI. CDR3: CASSRVNYGYTF. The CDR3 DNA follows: TGTGCCAGCAGCAGGGTTAACTATGGCTACACCTTC.